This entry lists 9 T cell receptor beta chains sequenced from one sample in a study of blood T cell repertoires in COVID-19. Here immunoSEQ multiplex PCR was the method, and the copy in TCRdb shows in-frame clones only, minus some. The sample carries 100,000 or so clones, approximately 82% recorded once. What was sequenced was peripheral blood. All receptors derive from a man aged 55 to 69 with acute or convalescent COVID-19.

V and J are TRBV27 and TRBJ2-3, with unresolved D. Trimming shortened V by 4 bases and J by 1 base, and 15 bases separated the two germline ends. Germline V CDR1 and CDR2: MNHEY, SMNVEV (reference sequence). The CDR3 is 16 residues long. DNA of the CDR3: TGTGCCAGCAGTTCCACAGTGCCCATGGGCACAGATACGCAGTATTTT. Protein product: CASSSTVPMGTDTQYF.

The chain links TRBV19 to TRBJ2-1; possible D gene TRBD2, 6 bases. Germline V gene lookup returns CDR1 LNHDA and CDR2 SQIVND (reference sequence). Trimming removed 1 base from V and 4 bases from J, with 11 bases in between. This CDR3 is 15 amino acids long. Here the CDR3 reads CASSIAAGRYNEQFF. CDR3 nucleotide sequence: TGTGCCAGTAGTATAGCGGCGGGACGGTACAATGAGCAGTTCTTC.

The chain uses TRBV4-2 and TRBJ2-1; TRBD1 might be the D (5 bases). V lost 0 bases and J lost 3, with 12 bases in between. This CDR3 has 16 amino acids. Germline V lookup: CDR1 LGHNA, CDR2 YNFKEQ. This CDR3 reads CASSQESTVSYNEQFF. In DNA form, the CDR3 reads TGTGCCAGCAGCCAAGAGTCGACAGTGAGCTACAATGAGCAGTTCTTC.

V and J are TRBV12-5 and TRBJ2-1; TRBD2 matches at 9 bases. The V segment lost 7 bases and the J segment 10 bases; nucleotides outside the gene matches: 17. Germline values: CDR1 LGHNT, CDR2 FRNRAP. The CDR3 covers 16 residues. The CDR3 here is CASAPPEGGGAWEQFF. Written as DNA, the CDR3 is TGTGCTAGTGCCCCCCCCGAGGGCGGGGGGGCTTGGGAGCAGTTCTTC.

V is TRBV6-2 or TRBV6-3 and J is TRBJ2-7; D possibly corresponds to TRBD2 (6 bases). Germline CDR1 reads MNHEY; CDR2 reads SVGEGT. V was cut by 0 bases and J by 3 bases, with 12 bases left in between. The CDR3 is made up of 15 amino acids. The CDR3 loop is CASSYSSYSGYEQYF. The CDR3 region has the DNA TGTGCCAGCAGTTACTCGTCATATAGCGGCTACGAGCAGTACTTC.

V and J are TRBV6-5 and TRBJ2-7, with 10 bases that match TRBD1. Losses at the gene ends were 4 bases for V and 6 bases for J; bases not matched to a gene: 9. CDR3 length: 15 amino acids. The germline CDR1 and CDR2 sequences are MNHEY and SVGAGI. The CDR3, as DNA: TGTGCCAGCAGTTTTGCGACAGGGGGCCACTCCGAGCAGTACTTC. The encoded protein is CASSFATGGHSEQYF.

The CDR3, as DNA: TGTGCCAGTAACAGGGACAGGGGATCATTCTATAATTCACCCCTCCACTTT. This gives the protein CASNRDRGSFYNSPLHF. The J gene is TRBJ1-6, the V gene TRBV19; TRBD1 matches 10 bases. The CDR3 is 17 amino acids. From germline, CDR1 is LNHDA and CDR2 SQIVND (reference sequence). J gave up 3 bases and V 7 bases, and 9 bases lay outside the gene matches.

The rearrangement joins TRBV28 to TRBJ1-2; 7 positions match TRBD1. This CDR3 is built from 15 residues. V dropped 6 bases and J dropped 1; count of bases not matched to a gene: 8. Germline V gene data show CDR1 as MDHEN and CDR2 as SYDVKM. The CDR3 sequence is CASRLGGQINYGYTF. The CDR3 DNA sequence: TGTGCCAGCAGACTAGGGGGCCAGATTAACTATGGCTACACCTTC.

The CDR3 loop reads CASSFGTVNTEAFF. The DNA for the CDR3 is TGTGCCAGCAGCTTTGGGACAGTTAACACTGAAGCTTTCTTT. V is TRBV7-2 and J is TRBJ1-1, with 7 bases aligning to TRBD1. The CDR3 is 14 residues long. Germline V CDR1 and CDR2: SGHTA, FQGNSA. With V trimmed by 3 bases and J by 2 bases, 3 bases remained unmatched.